Below are 2 T cell receptor beta chains sequenced from a single sample in a study of OX40 agonist ivuxolimab in advanced cancers. Data came from immunoSEQ multiplex PCR; TCRdb stores just in-frame clones and leaves some out. Of tens of thousands of clones in the sample, roughly nine tenths are singletons; the top ten hold under 0.8%. Sequenced material: CD4+ or CD8+ T cells sorted from blood, taken in a trial of the OX40 agonist ivuxolimab. These receptor sequences come from an adult with an advanced solid tumor such as melanoma, head and neck, liver or kidney cancer.

CDR3 nucleotide sequence: TGTGCCAGTAGTATCTCGGGACAGGGTTACGAGCAGTACTTC. Amino acid sequence: CASSISGQGYEQYF. V usage is TRBV19 and J usage is TRBJ2-7, with TRBD1 matching 9 bases. Germline V lookup: CDR1 LNHDA, CDR2 SQIVND (reference sequence). Trimming took 3 bases from V and 4 from J; bases not matched to a gene: 4. The CDR3 runs to 14 residues. Full variable domain (remainder filled in from reference TRBV19 and TRBJ2-7): DGGITQSPKYLFRKEGQNVTLSCEQNLNHDAMYWYRQDPGQGLRLIYYSQIVNDFQKGDIAEGYSVSREKKESFPLTVTSAQKNPTAFYLCASSISGQGYEQYFGPGTRLTVT.

This clone came up a few times. The CDR3 DNA reads as TGCAGTGCTAGAGAGACGCGGACCCAGTACTTC. Translating it yields CSARETRTQYF. The chain employs TRBV20-1 and TRBJ2-5; no definite D call. The CDR3 totals 11 residues. Trimming stripped 0 bases from V and 7 bases from J, with 6 bases between. Germline V gene lookup returns CDR1 DFQATT and CDR2 SNEGSKA (reference sequence).